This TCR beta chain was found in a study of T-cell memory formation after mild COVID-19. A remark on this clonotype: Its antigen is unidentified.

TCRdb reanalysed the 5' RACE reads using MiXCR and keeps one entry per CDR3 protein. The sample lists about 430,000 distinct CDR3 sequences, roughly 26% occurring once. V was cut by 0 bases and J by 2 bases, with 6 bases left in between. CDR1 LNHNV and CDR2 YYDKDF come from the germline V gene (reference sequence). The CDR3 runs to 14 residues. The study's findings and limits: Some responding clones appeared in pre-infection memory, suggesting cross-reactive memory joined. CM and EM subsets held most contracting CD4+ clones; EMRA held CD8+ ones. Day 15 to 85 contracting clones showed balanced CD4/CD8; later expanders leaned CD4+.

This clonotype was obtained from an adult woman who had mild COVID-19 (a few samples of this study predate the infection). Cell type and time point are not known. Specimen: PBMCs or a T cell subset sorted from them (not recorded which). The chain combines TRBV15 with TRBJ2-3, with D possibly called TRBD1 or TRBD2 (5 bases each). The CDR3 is CATSREGVTDTQYF. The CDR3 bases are TGTGCCACCAGCAGAGAGGGGGTCACAGATACGCAGTATTTT.